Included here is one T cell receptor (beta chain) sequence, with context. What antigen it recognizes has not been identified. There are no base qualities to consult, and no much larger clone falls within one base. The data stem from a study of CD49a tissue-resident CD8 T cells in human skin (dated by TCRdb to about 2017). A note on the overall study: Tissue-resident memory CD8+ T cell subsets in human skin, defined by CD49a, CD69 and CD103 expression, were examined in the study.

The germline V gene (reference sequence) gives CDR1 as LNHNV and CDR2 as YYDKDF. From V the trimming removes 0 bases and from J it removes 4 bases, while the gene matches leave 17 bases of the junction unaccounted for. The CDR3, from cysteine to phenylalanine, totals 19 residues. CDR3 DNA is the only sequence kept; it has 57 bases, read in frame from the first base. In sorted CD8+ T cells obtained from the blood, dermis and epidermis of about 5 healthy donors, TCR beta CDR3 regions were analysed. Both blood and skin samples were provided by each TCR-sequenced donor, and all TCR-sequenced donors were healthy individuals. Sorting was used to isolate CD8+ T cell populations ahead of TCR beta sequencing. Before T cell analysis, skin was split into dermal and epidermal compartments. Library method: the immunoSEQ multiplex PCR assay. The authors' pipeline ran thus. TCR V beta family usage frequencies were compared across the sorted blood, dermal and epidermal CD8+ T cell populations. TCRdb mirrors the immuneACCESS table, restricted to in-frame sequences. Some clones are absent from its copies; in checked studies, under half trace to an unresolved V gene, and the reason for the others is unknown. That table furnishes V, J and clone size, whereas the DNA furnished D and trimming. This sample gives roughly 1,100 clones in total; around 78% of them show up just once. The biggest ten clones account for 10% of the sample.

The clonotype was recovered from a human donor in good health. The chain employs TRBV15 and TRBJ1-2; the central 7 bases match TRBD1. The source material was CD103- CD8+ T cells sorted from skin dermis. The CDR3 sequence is CATSRDVSSGTVLIYGYTF. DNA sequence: TGTGCCACCAGCAGAGATGTCTCTTCGGGGACAGTCCTGATCTATGGCTACACCTTC.